This T cell receptor beta chain was sequenced during a study of early T cells in non-severe SARS-CoV-2 infection listed by TCRdb under 2021. As for the study more broadly: Because TCR sequencing was done on bulk RNA from unsorted whole blood, the alpha and beta chains could not be paired.

Set within a cohort of healthcare workers in London, UK, this nested case-control study involved weekly PCR testing of nasopharyngeal swabs along with blood sampling. Healthcare workers were recruited during the week of the UK lockdown, between 23 and 31 March 2020, and followed weekly for up to roughly 15 weeks. A distance of 13 bases separates the germline ends of V and J, which lose 8 bases and 8 bases respectively. CDR1 and CDR2 are read off the germline V gene as MNHEY and SVGAGI. The CDR3 goes from the cysteine to the phenylalanine over 11 residues. Left in the record is the CDR3 DNA by itself, 33 bases read in frame from the first base. Beyond this particular receptor, the publication reports: VDJdb matching was skewed toward anti-spike CD8 responses and likely underestimated virus-specific expansions, missing private and CD4 specificities.

Library generation was performed with 5' RACE. Sequencing was carried out with a NextSeq 500. The TCR library protocol attached unique molecular identifiers to individual cDNA molecules to correct for sequencing error and PCR bias. Sequencing covered both TCR alpha and beta chains, and within each sample the abundances of alpha and beta sequences were tightly co-correlated. Concerning the study's data processing: Decombinator V4 was used to annotate the V gene, J gene and CDR3 of the TCR sequences. TCRs were defined as expanded if a significant change between any two time points was detected under a Poisson model with p below 0.0001. TCR abundances were normalised to the total number of TCRs sequenced in each sample and reported as counts per million. TRAV1-2 paired with TRAJ12, TRAJ20 or TRAJ33 defined MAIT TCRs, while TRAV10 paired with TRAJ18 defined iNKT TCRs. VDJdb, accessed 1 November 2021, was searched for CMV, EBV and SARS-CoV-2 annotated TCRs, excluding TCRs annotated for multiple antigens. Clones were called with MiXCR by TCRdb after fastp trimmed the public reads at Q25, and only in-frame beta chains were retained. Rows with one shared CDR3 protein collapse into an entry with the most common genes and DNA. TCRdb's processing, not the study's, gives the V and J calls here. The sample contains about 60,000 distinct CDR3 sequences, 15% of them found a single time. The top ten clones comprise 10% of the sample.

Of note for this clonotype: Its antigen target is currently unknown. Per-base quality was not reported, and no clone a single base away is much larger than it.

The TCR sequence derives from an adult who was a healthcare worker with PCR-confirmed SARS-CoV-2 infection or an uninfected control (not recorded which). Specimen: whole blood, collected at baseline. The sequence links TRBV6-5 to TRBJ2-7; the best D guess is TRBD2, with 5 bases matching. The CDR3 protein: CASQYGVQQYF. The base sequence is TGTGCCAGCCAATACGGGGTGCAGCAGTACTTC.